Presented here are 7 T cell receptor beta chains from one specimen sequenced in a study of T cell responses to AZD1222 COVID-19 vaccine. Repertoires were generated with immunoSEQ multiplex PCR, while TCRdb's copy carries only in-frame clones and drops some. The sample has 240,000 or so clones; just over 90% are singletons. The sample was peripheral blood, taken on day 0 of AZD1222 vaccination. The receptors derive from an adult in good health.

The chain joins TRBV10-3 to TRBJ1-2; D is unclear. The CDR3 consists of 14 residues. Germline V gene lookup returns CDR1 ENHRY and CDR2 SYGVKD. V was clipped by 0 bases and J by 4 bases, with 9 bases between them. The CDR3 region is CAISESHSLYGYTF. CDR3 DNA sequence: TGTGCCATCAGTGAGTCGCACAGCCTCTATGGCTACACCTTC.

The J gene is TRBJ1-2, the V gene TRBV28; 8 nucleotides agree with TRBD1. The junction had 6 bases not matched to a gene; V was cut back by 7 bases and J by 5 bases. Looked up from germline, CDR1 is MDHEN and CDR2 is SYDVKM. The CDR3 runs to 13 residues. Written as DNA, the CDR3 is TGTGCCAGCACCTGGACAGGGAGGTATGGCTACACCTTC. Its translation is CASTWTGRYGYTF.

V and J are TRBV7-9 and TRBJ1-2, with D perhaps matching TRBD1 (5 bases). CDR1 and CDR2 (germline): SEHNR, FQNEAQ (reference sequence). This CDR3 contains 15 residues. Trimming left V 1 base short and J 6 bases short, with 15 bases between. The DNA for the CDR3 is TGTGCCAGCAGCTTAGGAGGGGAAGCAGCTAATGGCTACACCTTC. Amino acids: CASSLGGEAANGYTF.

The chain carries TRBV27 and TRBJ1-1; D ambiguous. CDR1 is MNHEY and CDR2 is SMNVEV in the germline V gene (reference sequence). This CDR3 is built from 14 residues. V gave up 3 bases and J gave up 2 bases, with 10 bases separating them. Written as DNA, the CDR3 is TGTGCCAGCAGTTTCCGGGCGCTAAACACTGAAGCTTTCTTT. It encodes CASSFRALNTEAFF.

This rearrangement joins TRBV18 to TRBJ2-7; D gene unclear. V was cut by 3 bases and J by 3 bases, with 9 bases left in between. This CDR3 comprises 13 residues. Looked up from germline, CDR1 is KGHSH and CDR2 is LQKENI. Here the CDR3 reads CASSPSADYEQYF. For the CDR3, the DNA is TGTGCCAGCTCACCGAGCGCGGACTACGAGCAGTACTTC.

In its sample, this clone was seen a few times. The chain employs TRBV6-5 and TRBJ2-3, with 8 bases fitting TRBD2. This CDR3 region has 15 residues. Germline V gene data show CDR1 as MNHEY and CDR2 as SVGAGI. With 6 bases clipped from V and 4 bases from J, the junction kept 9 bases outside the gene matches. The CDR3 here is CASRPPTGGPDTQYF. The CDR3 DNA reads TGTGCCAGCAGGCCCCCTACGGGAGGGCCAGATACGCAGTATTTT.

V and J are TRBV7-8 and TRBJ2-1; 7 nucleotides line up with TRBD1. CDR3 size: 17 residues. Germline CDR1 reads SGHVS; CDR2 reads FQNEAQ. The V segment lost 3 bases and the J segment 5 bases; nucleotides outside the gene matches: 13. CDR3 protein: CASSFLLKPGQHNEQFF. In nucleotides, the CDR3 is TGTGCCAGCAGCTTCCTACTCAAACCGGGACAGCACAATGAGCAGTTCTTC.